The present T cell receptor (beta chain) was sequenced within a study of T cells in Graves' hyperthyroidism and ophthalmopathy. Study-wide results and limits: Within blood appeared most thyroid clonotypes that had expanded above 0.001.

From germline, CDR1 is SGDLS and CDR2 YYNGEE. The V and J ends lost 4 bases and 7 bases, in that order; junction bases with no gene match: 13. The CDR3 consists of 16 residues. Only a few counts were recorded for this clonotype. Antigen unknown. Amplified regions were TCR beta CDR3 sequences from RNA transcripts. First-round RT-PCR with HTBI primers amplified the TCR CDR3 region. From the multiplex PCR reads, TCRdb called clonotypes with MiXCR, one entry per CDR3 protein. The sample has about 460,000 distinct CDR3 sequences, approximately 23% seen once. The receptor comes from a woman in her sixties or seventies with Graves' ophthalmopathy. J is TRBJ2-1 and V is TRBV9, with 8 bases fitting TRBD2. Sequenced material: blood. The CDR3 is CASSIQAGVDSNEQFF. The CDR3 nucleotides are TGTGCCAGCAGCATCCAAGCGGGAGTTGATAGTAATGAGCAGTTCTTC.